The source of this T cell receptor (beta chain) is a study of blood T cell repertoires in COVID-19. Everyone who took part was roughly 18 to 89 years old, and they came from about two dozen US areas. Cohorts were assigned according to the clinical history that participants reported. In the original analysis: Estimated nucleated cell counts came from reference gene primer amplification. Method: immunoSEQ multiplex PCR; TCRdb's copy keeps in-frame clones and lacks some. The DNA was the basis for D and trimming; V, J and clone size are from that table. The repertoire includes approximately 400,000 clones, more than 75% of them detected once, and approximately 1.2% sits in the top ten. This CDR3 has 12 residues. Germline values: CDR1 GTSNPN, CDR2 SVGIG (reference sequence). Trimming left V 1 base short and J 1 base short, with 4 bases between.

The receptor comes from a woman between 18 and 29 years old who had recovered from COVID-19. Sequencing input: PBMCs or T cells enriched from blood (not recorded which). This rearrangement joins TRBV30 to TRBJ1-1, with D unclear. This CDR3 is CAWSEPNTEAFF. CDR3 nucleotides: TGTGCCTGGAGTGAGCCGAACACTGAAGCTTTCTTT.